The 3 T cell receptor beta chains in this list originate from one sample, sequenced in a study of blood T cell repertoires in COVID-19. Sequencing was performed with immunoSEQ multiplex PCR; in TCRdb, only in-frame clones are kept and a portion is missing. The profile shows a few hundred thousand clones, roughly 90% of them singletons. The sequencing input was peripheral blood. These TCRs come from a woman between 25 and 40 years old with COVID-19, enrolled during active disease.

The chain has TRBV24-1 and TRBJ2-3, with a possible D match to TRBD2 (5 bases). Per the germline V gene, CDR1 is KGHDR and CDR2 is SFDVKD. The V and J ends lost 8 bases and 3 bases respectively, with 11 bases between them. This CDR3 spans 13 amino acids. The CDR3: CATTSGVTDTQYF. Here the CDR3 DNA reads TGTGCCACCACCAGCGGAGTTACAGATACGCAGTATTTT.

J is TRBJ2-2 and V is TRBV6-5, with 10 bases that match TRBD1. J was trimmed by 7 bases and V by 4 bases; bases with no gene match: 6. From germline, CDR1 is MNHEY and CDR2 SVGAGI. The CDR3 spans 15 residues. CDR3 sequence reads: CASSSPGQGFGELFF. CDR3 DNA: TGTGCCAGCAGTTCACCGGGACAGGGGTTCGGGGAGCTGTTTTTT.

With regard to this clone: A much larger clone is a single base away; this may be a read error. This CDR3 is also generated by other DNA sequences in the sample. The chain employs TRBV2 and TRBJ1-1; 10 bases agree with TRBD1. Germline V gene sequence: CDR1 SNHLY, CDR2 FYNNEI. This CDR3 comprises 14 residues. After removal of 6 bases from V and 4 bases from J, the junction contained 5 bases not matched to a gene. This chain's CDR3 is CASRRDRGGTEAFF. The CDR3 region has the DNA TGTGCCAGCAGACGGGACAGGGGAGGCACTGAAGCTTTCTTT.